A single T cell receptor (beta chain) is shown here with its context. Its antigen remains unidentified. In germline, CDR1 is SGHDN, CDR2 FVKESK. The CDR3 consists of 13 residues. V was trimmed by 0 bases and J by 5 bases, leaving 7 bases between them. The source of the sample is a study of OX40 agonist ivuxolimab in advanced cancers. General study points: The antigen specificity of the peripheral T cells (those that were expanded) was not determined. On average, a greater number of expanded clones characterised CD8+ T cells relative to CD4+.

Measured with immunoSEQ multiplex PCR; TCRdb has only the in-frame clones, and not every one. The data hold about 78,000 clones, with roughly 87% observed a single time. The receptor was derived from an adult with an advanced solid tumor such as melanoma, head and neck, liver or kidney cancer. Source: CD4+ or CD8+ T cells sorted from blood, taken in a trial of the OX40 agonist ivuxolimab. The rearrangement links TRBV14 to TRBJ1-1; unclear D gene. The CDR3 region has the DNA TGTGCCAGCAGCCAAGAAGCGGTGACTGAAGCTTTCTTT. Its translation is CASSQEAVTEAFF.